Detailed here is one T cell receptor (beta chain). Its antigen is not yet known. Base qualities were left out, and no much larger clone turns up one base away. V and J lose 2 bases and 1 base, and a span of 11 bases separates them. Measured from the cysteine to the phenylalanine, the CDR3 is 14 residues long. Only CDR3 DNA is held: 42 bases, read in frame from base 1. CDR1 and CDR2 (SQVTM, ANQGSEA) derive from the germline V gene. This specimen comes from a study of T cell repertoires in cytomegalovirus infection (dated by TCRdb to between 2018 and 2021). Regarding the complete study: The HLA type of each donor mattered for the analysis, because public TCR beta signatures pointed to carriage of CMV infection along with the matching HLA type. Study-wide findings and limitations: The ex vivo response was dominated by HLA-C-restricted CMV-specific TCR beta clonotypes, which also provided the single most frequent clonotype in two of eight donors. In both this cohort and an independent cohort of some 380 donors, the cumulative frequency of public TCR beta family members distinguished carriers of CMV infection plus the relevant HLA type.

TCRdb names Illumina HiSeq 1500 as the instrument used. TCRdb trimmed public reads at Q25 via fastp, called clones via MiXCR and kept in-frame beta chains. Rows merge per CDR3 protein into single entries with the most common DNA and genes. The sample has more than 400,000 distinct CDR3 sequences on record, roughly 29% of them singletons. Under 15% of the sample is in the top ten clones. The chain is assembled from TRBV29-1 and TRBJ1-1; the D gene is unclear. The sample was PBMCs. The receptor comes from a human donor in good health (CMV status not recorded). Some clones in this sample may be carry-over from other donors' samples. The CDR3 protein: CSVELGQTNTEAFF. The DNA reads as follows: TGCAGCGTTGAACTTGGCCAAACGAACACTGAAGCTTTCTTT.